This entry concerns a single TCR beta chain. The antigen is undetermined. This specimen comes from a study of OX40 agonist ivuxolimab in advanced cancers. Turning to the study itself: The dose-escalation cohort had hepatocellular carcinoma, melanoma, renal cell or head and neck cancer.

Study conclusions and caveats: Averaged across samples, CD8+ T cells carried more expanded clones than CD4+ did. Circulating CD4+ and CD8+ T cells showed clonal expansion by week 6 at 0.1 to 3.0 mg/kg.

J gave up 1 base and V 2 bases, and 20 bases lay outside the gene matches. CDR1 is SNHLY and CDR2 is FYNNEI in the germline V gene. This CDR3 has 23 residues. Generated by immunoSEQ multiplex PCR, the TCRdb table keeps only in-frame clones and is missing some. This table holds over 100,000 clones, about 93% found once. This specimen was CD4+ or CD8+ T cells sorted from blood, taken in a trial of the OX40 agonist ivuxolimab. The chain carries TRBV2 and TRBJ2-3, with 14 bases aligning to TRBD2. This clonotype originated in an adult with an advanced solid tumor such as melanoma, head and neck, liver or kidney cancer. Here the CDR3 DNA reads TGTGCCAGCAGTGAACGCCCAGCGGGCCGGACTAGCGGGGGGCCGTGGGGCACAGATACGCAGTATTTT. As protein: CASSERPAGRTSGGPWGTDTQYF. The entire variable domain, with the rest obtained from reference TRBV2 and TRBJ2-3, is as follows: EPEVTQTPSHQVTQMGQEVILRCVPISNHLYFYWYRQILGQKVEFLVSFYNNEISEKSEIFDDQFSVERPDGSNFTLKIRSTKLEDSAMYFCASSERPAGRTSGGPWGTDTQYFGPGTRLTVL.